This entry is about one TCR beta chain. Source study methods: Reference gene primer amplification in the assay estimated nucleated cell counts. The assay was immunoSEQ multiplex PCR, and TCRdb's table has in-frame clones only and misses some. The DNA gave D and trimming, while V, J and clone size come from that table. The top ten hold over 20% of the sample, which has about 170,000 clones, about 80% seen once. V was clipped by 4 bases and J by 3 bases, with 14 bases between them. The CDR3 has 15 residues. The germline gives CDR1 SGHRS, CDR2 YFSETQ. The data are from a study of blood T cell repertoires in COVID-19. The wider study: PBMCs, B-cell-depleted T cells, or T cells provided the cDNA or gDNA that made up the material.

The TCR was taken from an elderly woman with acute or convalescent COVID-19. The chain couples TRBV5-1 to TRBJ1-3; no clear D. The sequencing input was peripheral blood. CDR3 nucleotide sequence: TGCGCCAGCAGCCCCTCGAGCAGGTTTGGAAACACCATATATTTT. Residues: CASSPSSRFGNTIYF.